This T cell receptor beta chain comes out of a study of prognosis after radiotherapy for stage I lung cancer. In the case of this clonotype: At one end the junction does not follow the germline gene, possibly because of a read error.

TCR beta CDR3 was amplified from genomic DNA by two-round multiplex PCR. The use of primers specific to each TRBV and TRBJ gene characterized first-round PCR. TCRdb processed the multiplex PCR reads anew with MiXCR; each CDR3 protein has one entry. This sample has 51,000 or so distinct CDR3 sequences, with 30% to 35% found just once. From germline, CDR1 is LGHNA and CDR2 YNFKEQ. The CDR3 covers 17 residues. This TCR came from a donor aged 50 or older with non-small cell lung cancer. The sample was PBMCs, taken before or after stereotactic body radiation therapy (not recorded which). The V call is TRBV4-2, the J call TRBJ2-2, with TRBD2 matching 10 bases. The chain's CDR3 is CASSPSTSGMNTGELFF. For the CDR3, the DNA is TGTGCCAGCAGCCCCAGTACTAGCGGGATGAACACCGGGGAGCTGTTTTTC.